A selection of T cell receptor beta chains follows, all from one sample in a study of CD8 T cells in Susac syndrome. TCRdb analysed the immunoSEQ multiplex PCR reads with MiXCR anew, one entry per CDR3 protein. The sample consists of around 130,000 distinct CDR3 sequences, 75% to 90% of them appearing once. The source material was CD8+ T cells from PBMCs. The source is a human donor with multiple sclerosis. Each CDR3 is given with its conserved first and last residue. The D gene is left open where the match is weak. Only part of the rows carry a size: once, few, many, or a class if the clone is expanded.

d_call: NA
j_call: TRBJ1-1
clone_size: many
v_call: TRBV7-2
cdr3_aa: CASSLGVTGNTEAFF
cdr3_nt: TGTGCCAGCAGCTTGGGAGTTACAGGGAACACTGAAGCTTTCTTT

d_call: NA
j_call: TRBJ1-1
clone_size: NA
v_call: TRBV25-1
cdr3_aa: CASSDPTREWTEAFF
cdr3_nt: TGTGCCAGCAGTGACCCGACCCGAGAATGGACTGAAGCTTTCTTT

d_call: TRBD1
j_call: TRBJ1-2
clone_size: NA
v_call: TRBV20-1
cdr3_aa: CSARDPTGDGYTF
cdr3_nt: TGCAGTGCTAGAGATCCGACAGGGGACGGCTACACCTTC

d_call: TRBD2
j_call: TRBJ2-1
clone_size: NA
v_call: TRBV7-9
cdr3_aa: CASNAPGLAEESSYNEQFF
cdr3_nt: TGTGCCAGCAACGCACCGGGACTAGCGGAGGAGAGCTCCTACAATGAGCAGTTCTTC

d_call: NA
j_call: TRBJ2-5
clone_size: few
v_call: TRBV5-4
cdr3_aa: CASSPEGWGQETQYF
cdr3_nt: TGTGCCAGCAGTCCTGAGGGGTGGGGTCAGGAGACCCAGTACTTC

d_call: NA
j_call: TRBJ1-4
clone_size: NA
v_call: TRBV27
cdr3_aa: CASSLVGSNEKLFF
cdr3_nt: TGTGCCAGCAGTTTAGTGGGTTCTAATGAAAAACTGTTTTTT

d_call: NA
j_call: TRBJ2-2
clone_size: NA
v_call: TRBV7-9
cdr3_aa: CASSNREQARELFF
cdr3_nt: TGTGCCAGCAGCAACCGGGAACAAGCCCGGGAGCTGTTTTTT

d_call: NA
j_call: TRBJ2-3
clone_size: NA
v_call: TRBV13
cdr3_aa: CASSPRGITDTQYF
cdr3_nt: TGTGCCAGCAGCCCCAGGGGCATCACAGATACGCAGTATTTT

d_call: NA
j_call: TRBJ1-2
clone_size: NA
v_call: TRBV27
cdr3_aa: CASKGLLDYGYTF
cdr3_nt: TGTGCCAGCAAAGGATTACTCGACTATGGCTACACCTTC

d_call: NA
j_call: TRBJ2-3
clone_size: NA
v_call: TRBV11-2
cdr3_aa: CASSLVMGGVDTQYF
cdr3_nt: TGTGCCAGCAGCTTAGTGATGGGGGGAGTAGATACGCAGTATTTT

d_call: TRBD2
j_call: TRBJ2-2
clone_size: NA
v_call: TRBV27
cdr3_aa: CASSPLPSGGITGELFF
cdr3_nt: TGTGCCAGCAGTCCGCTACCTAGCGGGGGGATAACCGGGGAGCTGTTTTTT

d_call: NA
j_call: TRBJ1-2
clone_size: NA
v_call: TRBV27
cdr3_aa: CASSLSGYTGYGYTF
cdr3_nt: TGTGCCAGCAGTTTATCGGGGTACACGGGCTATGGCTACACCTTC

d_call: TRBD1
j_call: TRBJ2-1
clone_size: NA
v_call: TRBV2
cdr3_aa: CASEEGQGYNEQFF
cdr3_nt: TGTGCCAGTGAAGAGGGACAGGGGTACAATGAGCAGTTCTTC

d_call: NA
j_call: TRBJ1-5
clone_size: NA
v_call: TRBV6-2/TRBV6-3
cdr3_aa: CASNLLMQQPQHF
cdr3_nt: TGTGCCAGCAACCTTCTCATGCAGCAGCCCCAGCATTTT

d_call: NA
j_call: TRBJ2-7
clone_size: NA
v_call: TRBV5-1
cdr3_aa: CASSSRPGTTEQYF
cdr3_nt: TGCGCCAGCAGCTCCAGACCTGGGACCACTGAGCAGTACTTC

d_call: NA
j_call: TRBJ1-1
clone_size: NA
v_call: TRBV7-9
cdr3_aa: CASSLSVGMITEAFF
cdr3_nt: TGTGCCAGCAGCTTATCTGTGGGCATGATCACTGAAGCTTTCTTT

d_call: TRBD1
j_call: TRBJ1-1
clone_size: few
v_call: TRBV28
cdr3_aa: CASSLWTGGSTEAFF
cdr3_nt: TGTGCCAGCAGTCTTTGGACAGGGGGATCGACTGAAGCTTTCTTT

d_call: NA
j_call: TRBJ1-1
clone_size: NA
v_call: TRBV19
cdr3_aa: CASSIGSGLNTEAFF
cdr3_nt: TGTGCCAGTAGTATAGGTTCAGGATTGAACACTGAAGCTTTCTTT

d_call: TRBD1
j_call: TRBJ1-1
clone_size: NA
v_call: TRBV24-1
cdr3_aa: CATSDSYRGTEAFF
cdr3_nt: TGTGCCACCAGTGATTCATACAGGGGTACTGAAGCTTTCTTT

d_call: TRBD2
j_call: TRBJ2-3
clone_size: once
v_call: TRBV27
cdr3_aa: CASSLVAGEDTQYF
cdr3_nt: TGTGCCAGCAGTTTGGTAGCGGGAGAGGATACGCAGTATTTT

d_call: TRBD2
j_call: TRBJ2-1
clone_size: NA
v_call: TRBV4-3
cdr3_aa: CASSQDRGRGEQFF
cdr3_nt: TGCGCCAGCAGCCAAGATCGAGGGAGGGGTGAGCAGTTCTTC

d_call: NA
j_call: TRBJ2-3
clone_size: once
v_call: TRBV6-5
cdr3_aa: CASSYSTSADTQYF
cdr3_nt: TGTGCCAGCAGTTACTCGACGTCGGCAGATACGCAGTATTTT

d_call: NA
j_call: TRBJ1-4
clone_size: NA
v_call: TRBV29-1
cdr3_aa: CSVVSGNRGEKLFF
cdr3_nt: TGCAGCGTTGTAAGCGGTAATAGGGGGGAAAAACTGTTTTTT

d_call: NA
j_call: TRBJ2-2
clone_size: NA
v_call: TRBV11-2
cdr3_aa: CASSLERGDTGELFF
cdr3_nt: TGTGCCAGCAGCTTAGAACGAGGGGACACCGGGGAGCTGTTTTTT

d_call: NA
j_call: TRBJ1-1
clone_size: NA
v_call: TRBV13
cdr3_aa: CASSFQDYEVFF
cdr3_nt: TGTGCCAGCAGCTTTCAAGACTATGAAGTTTTCTTT

d_call: NA
j_call: TRBJ2-7
clone_size: NA
v_call: TRBV3-1
cdr3_aa: CASSQVRQGLIYEQYF
cdr3_nt: TGTGCCAGCAGCCAAGTGAGGCAGGGTCTTATCTACGAGCAGTACTTC

d_call: TRBD2
j_call: TRBJ2-3
clone_size: NA
v_call: TRBV6-5
cdr3_aa: CASSLGLAGALSQYF
cdr3_nt: TGTGCCAGCAGTTTGGGACTAGCGGGAGCTCTTTCGCAGTATTTT

d_call: TRBD2
j_call: TRBJ2-3
clone_size: NA
v_call: TRBV5-5
cdr3_aa: CASSLEGRETDTQYF
cdr3_nt: TGTGCCAGCAGCTTGGAAGGGCGGGAGACTGATACGCAGTATTTT

d_call: TRBD1
j_call: TRBJ1-5
clone_size: NA
v_call: TRBV4-1
cdr3_aa: CASSPTGPNQPQHF
cdr3_nt: TGCGCCAGCAGCCCGACAGGGCCCAATCAGCCCCAGCATTTT

d_call: NA
j_call: TRBJ2-2
clone_size: NA
v_call: TRBV7-9
cdr3_aa: CASSLGRLGNTGELFF
cdr3_nt: TGTGCCAGCAGCTTAGGACGACTGGGCAACACCGGGGAGCTGTTTTTT

d_call: TRBD1
j_call: TRBJ1-1
clone_size: NA
v_call: TRBV27
cdr3_aa: CASSLTGTVVNTEAFF
cdr3_nt: TGTGCCAGCAGTTTAACCGGGACAGTTGTAAACACTGAAGCTTTCTTT